One sample yielded the 8 T cell receptor beta chains listed below, sequenced in a study of beta chain features in type 1 diabetes. These receptors' antigens are unknown. Every bit of the isolated RNA underwent reverse transcription, so sequencing read expressed TCRB transcripts. Method: immunoSEQ multiplex PCR; TCRdb's copy keeps in-frame clones and lacks some. The sample lists nearly 700,000 clones; 13% were seen once. The study, taken as a whole, reports: There was a moderate but significant shortening of TCRB CDR3s in all four CD4+ subsets of Type 1 diabetes patients.

Source material: naive CD4+ T cells from blood. These receptors originate from a man younger than 35 with type 1 diabetes.

This clone has only a few counts. V is TRBV28 and J is TRBJ2-7; 8 bases agree with TRBD2. Germline values: CDR1 MDHEN, CDR2 SYDVKM. The ends lost 10 bases at V and 1 base at J; junction bases unmatched: 6. The CDR3 is made up of 13 amino acids. The CDR3 loop is CAIERGSSYEQYF. The CDR3 nucleotides are TGTGCCATCGAGCGGGGGAGTTCCTACGAGCAGTACTTC.

This clone showed up just a few times. The rearrangement links TRBV30 to TRBJ1-6; 9 bases line up with TRBD1. Germline CDR1 GTSNPN, CDR2 SVGIG (reference sequence). Germline trimming cut 2 bases from V and 5 bases from J; bases unmatched to any gene: 4. The CDR3 has 15 amino acids. The CDR3 spells CAWSLWDRDNSPLHF. The CDR3 nucleotides read TGTGCCTGGAGTCTGTGGGACAGGGATAATTCACCCCTCCACTTT.

This clone was picked up a small number of times. The chain recombines TRBV7-9 with TRBJ2-7; TRBD1 matches at 9 bases. CDR3 length equals 15 residues. Germline CDR1 reads SEHNR; CDR2 reads FQNEAQ (reference sequence). Trimming removed 5 bases from V and 6 bases from J; junction bases left unmatched: 11. CDR3 protein: CASSPTGGRLLEQYF. In DNA form, the CDR3 reads TGTGCCAGCAGCCCCACAGGGGGCCGCCTGCTCGAGCAGTACTTC.

This clone was seen only a few times. V and J are TRBV18 and TRBJ1-1; no reliable D call. The CDR3 extends over 13 amino acids. Germline V gives CDR1 KGHSH, CDR2 LQKENI. Deletions cut 3 bases from V and 6 bases from J, with 11 bases between. For the CDR3, the DNA is TGTGCCAGCTCACCCGCGGAAAGCGCTGAAGCTTTCTTT. Translated: CASSPAESAEAFF.

The chain has TRBV20-1 and TRBJ2-7; no definite D call. Germline CDR1 reads DFQATT; CDR2 reads SNEGSKA (reference sequence). The V end lost 5 bases, the J end lost 0 bases, and 5 bases lay between the germline ends. The CDR3 has 11 amino acids. The DNA of the CDR3 is TGCAGTGCTCTATCCTCCTACGAGCAGTACTTC. Amino acid sequence: CSALSSYEQYF.

This chain connects TRBV28 to TRBJ1-4, with TRBD1 matching 7 bases. This CDR3 spans 14 amino acids. CDR1 is MDHEN and CDR2 is SYDVKM in the germline V gene. V was pared by 5 bases and J by 4 bases, with 4 bases of the junction left unmatched. The CDR3 sequence is CASSLGQLNEKLFF. The CDR3 DNA is TGTGCCAGCAGTCTGGGACAGCTTAATGAAAAACTGTTTTTT.

This clone showed up just a few times. The chain recombines TRBV5-4 with TRBJ1-1, with 8 bases identical to TRBD1. CDR1 is SGHNT and CDR2 is YYREEE in the germline V gene (reference sequence). This CDR3 is built from 13 residues. The V segment lost 1 base and the J segment 4 bases; nucleotides outside the gene matches: 0. In DNA, the CDR3 is TGTGCCAGCAGCTTGACAGGGGGCACTGAAGCTTTCTTT. It yields the protein CASSLTGGTEAFF. Drawing the rest from reference TRBV5-4 and TRBJ1-1, the complete variable domain is ETGVTQSPTHLIKTRGQQVTLRCSSQSGHNTVSWYQQALGQGPQFIFQYYREEENGRGNFPPRFSGLQFPNYSSELNVNALELDDSALYLCASSLTGGTEAFFGQGTRLTVV.

The CDR3 nucleotides are TGTGCCAGCAGCTTGTCTTCCAGTGGCTCTGGAAACACCATATATTTT. It yields the protein CASSLSSSGSGNTIYF. The gene calls are TRBV7-9 and TRBJ1-3; D is ambiguous. CDR3 length equals 16 residues. V gave up 3 bases and J gave up 0 bases, with 12 bases separating them. Germline lookup yields CDR1 SEHNR and CDR2 FQNEAQ (reference sequence). The full variable domain, in which reference TRBV7-9 and TRBJ1-3 provide the parts outside the CDR3, is DTGVSQNPRHKITKRGQNVTFRCDPISEHNRLYWYRQTLGQGPEFLTYFQNEAQLEKSRLLSDRFSAERPKGSFSTLEIQRTEQGDSAMYLCASSLSSSGSGNTIYFGEGSWLTVV.